Listed here is a single TCR beta chain. The antigen remains undetermined. These data are taken from a study of identical twins. This CDR3 contains 19 residues. Germline V CDR1 and CDR2: SGHRS, YFSETQ. Trimming took off 0 bases at V and 0 bases at J, with 21 bases between the two ends. Overall study results and limits: Out-of-frame alpha sequences shared between twins exhibited an excess of low generation probability.

With template switching, a universal primer site was added, and the cDNA carried unique molecular identifiers. TCRdb re-called the 5' RACE reads with MiXCR, one entry per CDR3 protein. Found here are fewer than 250,000 distinct CDR3 sequences, approximately 8% of them singletons; the top ten hold around 5%. These data also featured in a second study, about yellow fever vaccine responses in identical twins.

The TCR comes from a woman between 18 and 29 years old in good health. The J gene is TRBJ1-2, the V gene TRBV5-1; D remains ambiguous. Sequenced: CD8+ T cells sorted from blood. This CDR3 is CASSLDPPGLTLANYGYTF. The CDR3 nucleotides are TGCGCCAGCAGCTTGGATCCCCCCGGCCTTACCTTGGCTAACTATGGCTACACCTTC. Filled out from reference TRBV5-1 and TRBJ1-2, the complete variable domain reads KAGVTQTPRYLIKTRGQQVTLSCSPISGHRSVSWYQQTPGQGLQFLFEYFSETQRNKGNFPGRFSGRQFSNSRSEMNVSTLELGDSALYLCASSLDPPGLTLANYGYTFGSGTRLTVV.